The next 10 T cell receptor beta chains were all read from a single sample in a study of T cell responses to AZD1222 COVID-19 vaccine. Here immunoSEQ multiplex PCR was the method, and the copy in TCRdb shows in-frame clones only, minus some. Among 130,000 to 150,000 clones listed, about 89% were seen once. Material: peripheral blood, obtained on day 0 of MenACWY control vaccination. The receptors stem from an adult in good health.

The chain has TRBV30 and TRBJ1-1, with D perhaps TRBD1 (6 bases). V lost 8 bases, J lost 1 base, and 11 bases lay in between. This CDR3 has 12 amino acids. CDR1 is GTSNPN, CDR2 SVGIG, per germline (reference sequence). This CDR3 is CASKGQNTEAFF. CDR3 coding DNA: TGTGCCAGCAAGGGACAGAACACTGAAGCTTTCTTT.

The chain couples TRBV7-3 to TRBJ2-5; D remains ambiguous. Per germline, CDR1 SGHTA and CDR2 FQGTGA. There are 15 residues in the CDR3. Trimming removed 0 bases at V and 5 bases at J, with 13 bases between. This CDR3 is CASSLTNSKGETQYF. CDR3 nucleotide sequence: TGTGCCAGCAGCTTAACTAATAGTAAAGGCGAGACCCAGTACTTC.

The V and J genes are TRBV9 and TRBJ1-2, with 7 bases identical to TRBD1. V shed 5 bases and J 4 bases; nucleotides not matched to a gene: 5. The CDR3 is 13 amino acids. In germline, CDR1 is SGDLS, CDR2 YYNGEE. In DNA, the CDR3 is TGTGCCAGCAGAATACAGGGGAGCTATGGCTACACCTTC. As protein: CASRIQGSYGYTF.

V gene TRBV2 combines with J gene TRBJ2-2, with 8 bases that match TRBD1. Per germline, CDR1 SNHLY and CDR2 FYNNEI. The length of the CDR3 is 15 residues. The J segment lost 3 bases and the V segment lost 7 bases, leaving 7 bases of the junction unmatched. CDR3: CASTKTGVDTGELFF. The CDR3 DNA reads as TGTGCCAGCACCAAGACAGGGGTAGACACCGGGGAGCTGTTTTTT. Filled out from reference TRBV2 and TRBJ2-2, the complete variable domain reads EPEVTQTPSHQVTQMGQEVILRCVPISNHLYFYWYRQILGQKVEFLVSFYNNEISEKSEIFDDQFSVERPDGSNFTLKIRSTKLEDSAMYFCASTKTGVDTGELFFGEGSRLTVL.

This sequence joins TRBV6-5 and TRBJ1-6; D ambiguous. Germline V CDR1 and CDR2: MNHEY, SVGAGI. Trimming left V 7 bases short and J 14 bases short, with 15 bases between. The CDR3 contains 12 residues. The CDR3 region is CASTQLYLALHF. In DNA, the CDR3 is TGTGCCAGCACCCAGCTGTATTTGGCCCTCCACTTT.

The chain is built from TRBV29-1 and TRBJ1-2, with D unclear. V lost 1 base to trimming and J lost 7 bases, with 10 bases between them. The CDR3 has 12 amino acids. Looked up from germline, CDR1 is SQVTM and CDR2 is ANQGSEA. Written as DNA, the CDR3 is TGCAGCGTTGAAGGATCCGGAGTTGGCTACACCTTC. This gives the protein CSVEGSGVGYTF.

V gene TRBV7-9 combines with J gene TRBJ1-5, with D unclear. The CDR3 runs to 13 residues. CDR1 is SEHNR and CDR2 is FQNEAQ in the germline V gene (reference sequence). Deletions cut 1 base from V and 4 bases from J, with 5 bases between. The CDR3 is CASSLDPNQPQHF. The CDR3 DNA is TGTGCCAGCAGCTTAGACCCGAATCAGCCCCAGCATTTT.

V and J are TRBV30 and TRBJ1-2; D unclear. Trimming left V 0 bases short and J 7 bases short, with 21 bases between. CDR3 size: 16 residues. Germline CDR1 and CDR2: GTSNPN and SVGIG (reference sequence). CDR3 DNA sequence: TGTGCCTGGAGTGTAGGTCGATGGGAGAAAGTGAGTGGCTACACCTTC. Its protein is CAWSVGRWEKVSGYTF.

The chain has TRBV12-5 and TRBJ1-6; D call uncertain. Looked up from germline, CDR1 is LGHNT and CDR2 is FRNRAP. The CDR3 spans 10 residues. The V end was cut by 7 bases, the J end by 13 bases, with 8 bases between. This chain's CDR3 is CASAGRPLHF. As DNA, the CDR3 is TGTGCTAGTGCCGGGCGGCCCCTCCACTTT.

The rearrangement joins TRBV28 to TRBJ2-1, with D perhaps TRBD1 (5 bases). Germline assignment: CDR1 MDHEN and CDR2 SYDVKM. V lost 1 base and J lost 9, with 10 bases in between. This CDR3 has 13 residues. CDR3 in amino acids: CASSLSGTGEQFF. The CDR3 region has the DNA TGTGCCAGCAGTTTATCAGGAACAGGTGAGCAGTTCTTC.